This T cell receptor (beta chain) was recovered during a study of shared clonotypes between healthy human individuals (TCRdb year 2020). In the study overall: A few men and a couple of women, aged 18 to 49 years, made up the cohort. For each donor, CD4 naive and CD4 memory were each given three plates, CD8 naive was given two plates, and CD8 memory was given one plate. To estimate repertoire size and how much clonotypes are shared between individuals, the study performed deep sequencing of blood TCR repertoires from roughly five healthy adults. Different laboratories and diverse techniques were used to prepare libraries and sequence TCR repertoires, to increase sequencing depth and limit assay-specific biases. Between about 0.94 and 10 billion PBMCs per donor were obtained by leukapheresis. Beyond this particular receptor, the publication reports: Based on pairwise subsampling, the degree of clonotype sharing among donors was expected to be affected by sequencing depth. Because the study included a small number of donors, the genetic and exposure-history diversity represented was limited. Sharing across a handful of donors was observed for about 5% of naive CD4, under 4% of naive CD8, about 2.3% of memory CD4, and 0.4% of memory CD8 clonotypes. Sampling was restricted to blood, and TCR repertoires in tissues likely differ from the TCR repertoires found in blood. Compared with non-shared clonotypes, clonotypes shared by all four sorted-subset donors had higher generation probabilities. Naive subsets generally had larger estimated clonotype richness than memory subsets did. Rarefaction of sorted-subset datasets indicated incomplete sequencing despite the large sequencing depth.

Notes on this clone: Its binding antigen is unknown. No much larger clone is present one base from it, and per-base qualities are unavailable.

The germline V and J ends show losses of 0 bases and 7 bases respectively, and no gene match explains 8 bases of the junction. CDR1 SNHLY and CDR2 FYNNEI were looked up in the germline V gene. Spanning cysteine to phenylalanine, the CDR3 consists of 15 amino acids. This entry keeps only the CDR3 DNA: 45 bases, framed from base 1. TCR CDR3 regions were amplified from genomic DNA by multiplex PCR using the deep immunoSEQ assay. Genomic DNA extracted from each cell subset was distributed evenly over all wells of several immunoSEQ 96-well plates, and each plate served as one replicate. For sorted subsets, roughly 0.2 ug genomic DNA, equal to 25,000 to 35,000 T cell genomes, was loaded into each replicate PCR. Purified libraries were quantified with a Qubit 3.0 fluorometer, sized on a Bioanalyzer 2100, and re-quantified with the KAPA Library Quantification kit. A separate single-read 150-cycle Illumina NextSeq 550 flow cell was used to sequence each immunoSEQ 96-well plate. As for the original processing: Because only junctional sequences without quality scores were contained in the immunoSEQ output, filtering matching that applied to full-length reads could not be performed. Sequences were annotated with PyIR, a Python wrapper for IgBLAST v1.9, using IMGT germline references to assign V/J genes and CDR3. Reads were filtered out if the reads had weak V/J assignments (E-value above 1e-6), no CDR3, stop codons, out-of-frame junctions, or ambiguous translated residues. A V3J clonotype was defined by an identical inferred V gene, J gene, and CDR3 amino acid sequence. To compute the percentage overlap between repertoires, the number of shared unique clonotypes was divided by the size of the smaller repertoire. RTK rarefaction, the Chao1 estimator, and Recon v2.1 estimates of unobserved clonotypes were used to assess repertoire richness. OLGA was used to compute generation probabilities for all TCRbeta clonotypes that the gDNA method yielded from a handful of donors. In TCRdb, the immuneACCESS table is reduced to in-frame sequences with V and J assigned. These tables do not hold every clone; where another copy was compared, an unresolved V gene accounts for under half, and the others remain unexplained. From that table come the V and J calls and clone size; the DNA was used to work out D and trimming. Here the sample has over 850,000 clones; approximately 78% occur a single time. Approximately 0.5% of the sample comes from the top ten.

The donors were healthy, HIV-negative adults with no recently reported acute infections or vaccinations. Every donor was a Caucasian adult living in Nashville, Tennessee, USA. CD4+ T cells were enriched by magnetic negative selection; naive cells were then positively selected on CD45RA, and the negative fraction formed the memory subset. After blood collection by leukapheresis, PBMCs were isolated using Ficoll-Histopaque density gradient centrifugation and then cryopreserved in the vapor phase of liquid nitrogen. Analytical flow cytometry was used to check the purity and quantity of each magnetically sorted T cell population. Each sorted fraction had its genomic DNA isolated and then quantified by UV absorbance on a Nanodrop 2000c.

This TCR came from a man between 18 and 35 years old in good health. Some clones in this sample may be carry-over from other donors' samples. The chain joins TRBV2 to TRBJ1-2, with TRBD1 identical over 7 junction bases. Sequencing was carried out using memory CD4+ T cells from PBMCs. The cell subset or site label, read with the paper, signifies: CD45RA-negative fraction. Read as DNA, the sequence is TGTGCCAGCAGTGAAGCGCGGGACAGAGGGAGTGGCTACACCTTC. Its protein product is CASSEARDRGSGYTF. Full variable domain (CDR3 extended with the reference TRBV2 and TRBJ1-2 proteins): EPEVTQTPSHQVTQMGQEVILRCVPISNHLYFYWYRQILGQKVEFLVSFYNNEISEKSEIFDDQFSVERPDGSNFTLKIRSTKLEDSAMYFCASSEARDRGSGYTFGSGTRLTVV.